These 16 T cell receptor beta chains share one sample of origin, sequenced in a study of T-cell reconstitution after alpha-beta-depleted transplantation in children. Preparation of the TCRbeta library was carried out with unique molecular identifiers. TCRdb re-called the PCR reads through MiXCR, storing one row per CDR3 protein. Here the sample spans around 700,000 distinct CDR3 sequences, 13% being singletons. Sequenced material: PBMCs, taken before TCRalphabeta/CD19-depleted stem cell transplant. The receptors shown here come from a girl aged 2 to 9 with congenital amegakaryocytic thrombocytopenia, due to receive a stem cell transplant.

V and J are TRBV5-1 and TRBJ2-5; 7 nucleotides line up with TRBD1. Germline CDR1 reads SGHRS; CDR2 reads YFSETQ. The CDR3 sequence is 15 residues long. V was clipped by 4 bases and J by 3 bases; unmatched bases: 9. The CDR3 sequence is CASSRTGTVKETQYF. The CDR3 DNA follows: TGCGCCAGCAGCCGGACCGGGACAGTAAAAGAGACCCAGTACTTC.

This clonotype appeared many times. The genes are TRBV6-5 and TRBJ1-2, with D possibly matching TRBD1 (5 bases). With 0 bases removed from V and 9 bases from J, the gap between germline ends came to 17 bases. From germline, CDR1 is MNHEY and CDR2 SVGAGI. The CDR3 contains 15 residues. CDR3 DNA: TGTGCCAGCAGTTACTCGATCCAGGGAAGAGGAAGCTACACCTTC. Translating it yields CASSYSIQGRGSYTF.

This rearrangement joins TRBV29-1 to TRBJ2-2; the D gene is possibly TRBD2 (5 bases). With 4 bases removed from V and 7 bases from J, the gap between germline ends came to 13 bases. The CDR3 runs to 13 residues. From germline, CDR1 is SQVTM and CDR2 ANQGSEA. This CDR3 is CSVARRDRGELFF. CDR3 sequence (DNA): TGCAGCGTTGCGCGCCGGGATCGCGGGGAGCTGTTTTTT.

This clonotype has at least ten counts. This rearrangement joins TRBV10-3 to TRBJ1-2; perhaps TRBD1 as D (5 bases). Trimming cost V 6 bases and J 7 bases, with 15 bases left between them. Germline V gene lookup returns CDR1 ENHRY and CDR2 SYGVKD. The CDR3 spans 13 residues. DNA of the CDR3: TGTGCCATCAGCTCCGGGACGGGCGGTGGCTACACCTTC. It encodes CAISSGTGGGYTF.

The chain combines TRBV20-1 with TRBJ1-4; D gene unclear. The CDR3 runs 14 residues. CDR1 is DFQATT and CDR2 is SNEGSKA in the germline V gene (reference sequence). The V end lost 2 bases, the J end lost 0 bases, and 7 bases lay between the germline ends. CDR3 in DNA: TGCAGTGCTAGACCCCCGACAACTAATGAAAAACTGTTTTTT. This translates into CSARPPTTNEKLFF.

The genes are TRBV7-8 and TRBJ2-3; 9 bases align to TRBD1. Trimming cost V 4 bases and J 5 bases; bases outside gene matches: 7. The germline V gene has CDR1 SGHVS and CDR2 FQNEAQ. The CDR3 is 15 residues long. CDR3 protein: CASSSRDRVLDTQYF. The CDR3, as DNA: TGTGCCAGCAGCTCCCGGGACAGGGTATTAGATACGCAGTATTTT.

The V gene is TRBV24-1, the J gene TRBJ2-7; the match to TRBD2 covers 11 bases. J lost 4 bases, V lost 3 bases, and 4 bases had no gene match. This CDR3 is 15 amino acids long. Germline CDR1 is KGHDR and CDR2 is SFDVKD. The CDR3 region has the DNA TGTGCCACCAGTGATAACGGACTAGCGGGTTACGAGCAGTACTTC. Its protein product is CATSDNGLAGYEQYF.

This sequence joins TRBV12-3 or TRBV12-4 and TRBJ1-1, with no clear D. The CDR3 totals 12 residues. The V and J ends lost 1 base and 7 bases respectively, with 7 bases between them. This CDR3 is CASSLVGIEAFF. As DNA, the CDR3 is TGTGCCAGCAGTTTAGTTGGGATTGAAGCTTTCTTT.

This chain links TRBV20-1 with TRBJ2-5; D might be TRBD2 (7 bases). The CDR3 is 15 residues long. Trimming took off 6 bases at V and 4 bases at J, with 21 bases between the two ends. Per the germline V gene, CDR1 is DFQATT and CDR2 is SNEGSKA (reference sequence). This chain's CDR3 is CSAEAGRGGLETQYF. DNA for the CDR3: TGCAGTGCCGAAGCGGGTAGGGGGGGATTAGAGACCCAGTACTTC.

This clonotype was counted only a few times. The rearrangement uses TRBV5-6 and TRBJ2-1; TRBD1 might be the D (6 bases). This CDR3 comprises 12 residues. Germline lookup yields CDR1 SGHDT and CDR2 YYEEEE. V was clipped by 8 bases and J by 12 bases, with 18 bases between them. This CDR3 is CARGAVGFRQFF. CDR3 DNA sequence: TGTGCCAGGGGGGCAGTCGGGTTTAGGCAGTTCTTC.

The genes are TRBV19 and TRBJ2-3; no reliable D call. V was shortened by 6 bases and J by 4 bases, with 8 bases between the two germline ends. The CDR3 extends over 12 amino acids. In germline, CDR1 is LNHDA, CDR2 SQIVND (reference sequence). The CDR3 loop is CASRREADTQYF. Written as DNA, the CDR3 is TGTGCCAGTAGGAGAGAGGCAGATACGCAGTATTTT.

Remarks on this clonotype: A much larger clonotype is one base distant, so this may be a read error. The chain recombines TRBV15 with TRBJ2-1; D not certain. V dropped 6 bases and J dropped 12 bases, with 15 bases sitting between them. CDR3 size: 12 residues. The germline V gene has CDR1 LNHNV and CDR2 YYDKDF (reference sequence). The DNA for the CDR3 is TGTGCCACCAGTCTTTTTTCGGGTGCGCAGTTCTTC. It yields the protein CATSLFSGAQFF.

This clonotype came up many times. The rearrangement uses TRBV6-5 and TRBJ1-1; unclear D gene. V gave up 2 bases and J gave up 1 base, with 2 bases separating them. CDR3 length: 12 residues. CDR1 MNHEY and CDR2 SVGAGI come from the germline V gene. CDR3 region: CASSYRNTEAFF. In DNA, the CDR3 is TGTGCCAGCAGTTACAGGAACACTGAAGCTTTCTTT.

In regard to this clonotype: A junction end diverges from the germline sequence, so it may reflect a read error. The CDR3 is CASSYSVTGPEQSF. The CDR3 nucleotides read TGTGCCAGCAGTTACTCGGTGACAGGGCCCGAGCAGTCCTTC. The V and J genes are TRBV6-5 and TRBJ2-7, with TRBD1 identical over 7 bases. The germline V gene has CDR1 MNHEY and CDR2 SVGAGI. This CDR3 is built from 14 residues.

V usage is TRBV2 and J usage is TRBJ2-7; TRBD2 matches 8 bases. V was pared by 10 bases and J by 0 bases, with 8 bases of the junction left unmatched. Germline CDR1 SNHLY, CDR2 FYNNEI. CDR3 size: 14 residues. CDR3 protein: CAIDSGKSSYEQYF. The CDR3 nucleotides read TGTGCCATCGATAGCGGGAAGAGCTCCTACGAGCAGTACTTC.

This chain uses TRBV6-5 with TRBJ2-7, with 9 nucleotides matching TRBD2. CDR1 is MNHEY and CDR2 is SVGAGI in the germline V gene. J lost 3 bases, V lost 5 bases, and 5 bases had no gene match. CDR3 length: 14 residues. The CDR3 protein is CASSRRLADYEQYF. The CDR3, as DNA: TGTGCCAGCAGTCGACGACTAGCGGACTACGAGCAGTACTTC.